Below, one T cell receptor (beta chain) is given with its context. TCRdb's copy holds only in-frame clones and misses some; the assay was immunoSEQ multiplex PCR. The data hold 40,000 to 45,000 clones, with 70% to 90% observed a single time. V lost 11 bases and J 7 bases, leaving 12 bases between the germline ends. Germline V lookup: CDR1 SNHLY, CDR2 FYNNEI. The CDR3 runs to 11 residues. This record comes from a study of T cell changes during pregnancy in multiple sclerosis. The chain couples TRBV2 to TRBJ2-1; possible D gene TRBD1, 6 bases. This material consisted of CD4+ T cells from peripheral blood mononuclear cells, taken in the first trimester of pregnancy. The receptor was derived from a female donor with multiple sclerosis, enrolled in a pregnancy study. This CDR3 is CAGTGFNEQFF. The CDR3 coding sequence is TGTGCCGGCACAGGGTTTAATGAGCAGTTCTTC.